This passage covers 17 T cell receptor beta chains from one sample sequenced in a study of T cell changes during pregnancy in multiple sclerosis. Only in-frame clones appear in the TCRdb table, and some are missing; sequencing was by immunoSEQ multiplex PCR. The table lists tens of thousands of clones, 80% to 95% of them singletons, with roughly 0.5% in the top ten. This sample comprised CD4+ T cells from peripheral blood mononuclear cells, obtained in the second trimester of pregnancy. The receptors here all came from a female donor in good health, enrolled as a control in a pregnancy study.

This chain connects TRBV10-2 to TRBJ2-2, with 10 bases identical to TRBD2. Unmatched junction bases numbered 3, after V lost 7 bases and J lost 4 bases. Germline lookup yields CDR1 WSHSY and CDR2 SAAADI. The CDR3 has 14 residues. CDR3 protein: CASKLAGTTGELFF. CDR3 DNA: TGCGCCAGCAAACTAGCGGGGACCACCGGGGAGCTGTTTTTT.

V usage is TRBV7-6 and J usage is TRBJ2-1, with 16 nucleotides matching TRBD2. Germline assignment: CDR1 SGHVS and CDR2 FNYEAQ. J was trimmed by 2 bases and V by 2 bases; bases with no gene match: 9. The CDR3 is made up of 20 amino acids. CDR3 DNA sequence: TGTGCCAGCAGCTTAAACCCCCCCGGGACTAGCGGGAGGGCCTACAATGAGCAGTTCTTC. Translation gives CASSLNPPGTSGRAYNEQFF.

V and J are TRBV10-3 and TRBJ2-6; weak D call: TRBD1 (6 bases). The CDR3 runs to 14 residues. The germline V gene has CDR1 ENHRY and CDR2 SYGVKD. Trimming removed 9 bases at V and 2 bases at J, with 11 bases between. In nucleotides, the CDR3 is TGTGCCATAACAGGGAGTGCTGGGGCCAACGTCCTGACTTTC. Translation gives CAITGSAGANVLTF.

A word on this clone: The identical CDR3 is also encoded by other nucleotide sequences in the sample. The rearrangement uses TRBV7-2 and TRBJ1-5; tentatively, D is TRBD1 (5 bases). V gave up 6 bases and J gave up 4 bases, with 10 bases separating them. CDR1 SGHTA and CDR2 FQGNSA come from the germline V gene. This CDR3 spans 13 amino acids. CDR3 loop: CASSTQGNQPQHF. DNA for the CDR3: TGTGCCAGCAGTACCCAGGGAAATCAGCCCCAGCATTTT.

The rearrangement links TRBV4-1 to TRBJ1-2; D may be TRBD1 (5 bases). Germline V gene data show CDR1 as MGHRA and CDR2 as YSYEKL. V was clipped by 3 bases and J by 4 bases, with 15 bases between them. The CDR3 runs to 15 residues. The CDR3 nucleotides read TGCGCCAGCAGCCATCCCAGACAGAGTTTCTATGGCTACACCTTC. This gives the protein CASSHPRQSFYGYTF.

The J gene is TRBJ2-7, the V gene TRBV19; 9 nucleotides agree with TRBD1. This CDR3 is built from 15 residues. Germline assignment: CDR1 LNHDA and CDR2 SQIVND (reference sequence). After removal of 6 bases from V and 0 bases from J, the junction contained 6 bases not matched to a gene. In DNA form, the CDR3 reads TGTGCCAGTAGGAACAGGGGGCGAGGCTCCTACGAGCAGTACTTC. Translation gives CASRNRGRGSYEQYF.

The chain carries TRBV6-5 and TRBJ2-5; 11 nucleotides line up with TRBD1. From germline, CDR1 is MNHEY and CDR2 SVGAGI. The CDR3 contains 15 residues. V trimming: 0 bases; J trimming: 10 bases; junction bases outside the gene matches: 7. This CDR3 reads CASSYSWGTGGSQYF. CDR3 DNA sequence: TGTGCCAGCAGTTACTCTTGGGGGACAGGGGGGAGCCAGTACTTC.

The rearrangement links TRBV7-5 to TRBJ2-7; the DNA was not used to check the table's D call, TRBD1. TRBV7-5 is assigned pseudogene status. This CDR3 spans 21 amino acids. CDR3 sequence: CARSLGSQVRPPTMRNYEQYF. CDR3 sequence (DNA): TGTGCCAGAAGCTTAGGGTCACAGGTCCGACCGCCGACGATGAGAAACTACGAGCAGTACTTC.

J is TRBJ2-5 and V is TRBV6-1; 8 positions match TRBD1. The J segment lost 3 bases and the V segment lost 8 bases, leaving 5 bases of the junction unmatched. The germline V gene encodes CDR1 MNHNS and CDR2 SASEGT. The CDR3 totals 13 residues. The CDR3 sequence: CASGGTGEETQYF. CDR3 DNA sequence: TGTGCCAGCGGGGGGACAGGAGAAGAGACCCAGTACTTC.

CDR3 in DNA: TGTGCCAGCAGTCCAGGACTTCTCACCGGGGAGCTGTTTTTT. As protein: CASSPGLLTGELFF. The rearrangement uses TRBV27 and TRBJ2-2; possibly TRBD2 for D (5 bases). The germline V gene has CDR1 MNHEY and CDR2 SMNVEV (reference sequence). The V end was cut by 5 bases, the J end by 4 bases, with 11 bases between. CDR3 length: 14 amino acids.

This chain links TRBV5-6 with TRBJ2-1, with 8 bases aligning to TRBD2. The CDR3 runs 14 residues. Per germline, CDR1 SGHDT and CDR2 YYEEEE. Germline trimming cut 0 bases from V and 12 bases from J; bases unmatched to any gene: 8. The DNA of the CDR3 is TGTGCCAGCAGCTTGGCCGCTAGCGGGCCTTCGCAGTTCTTC. Translated, it gives CASSLAASGPSQFF.

The J gene is TRBJ2-7, the V gene TRBV5-1; 10 bases match TRBD2. With V trimmed by 4 bases and J by 4 bases, 20 bases remained unmatched. The CDR3 has 19 residues. Per germline, CDR1 SGHRS and CDR2 YFSETQ. CDR3 in amino acids: CASSPTSGALEGNNYEQYF. The DNA for the CDR3 is TGCGCCAGCAGCCCTACTAGCGGGGCTCTAGAGGGGAACAATTACGAGCAGTACTTC.

The rearrangement links TRBV6-6 to TRBJ1-2; 7 nucleotides match TRBD1. The CDR3 runs to 14 residues. CDR1 MNHNY and CDR2 SVGAGI come from the germline V gene (reference sequence). V lost 5 bases and J lost 1; bases outside the gene matches: 4. The CDR3 loop is CASSPGTVNYGYTF. CDR3 nucleotide sequence: TGTGCCAGCAGTCCTGGGACAGTTAACTATGGCTACACCTTC.

The genes are TRBV7-2 and TRBJ2-2; the match to TRBD2 covers 14 bases. V lost 5 bases, J lost 10 bases, and 6 bases stayed unmatched. Germline V gene sequence: CDR1 SGHTA, CDR2 FQGNSA. The CDR3 contains 15 residues. Here the CDR3 DNA reads TGTGCCAGCAGCAAGGGACTAGCGGGAGTCGTGGAGCTGTTTTTT. This sequence encodes CASSKGLAGVVELFF.

The chain links TRBV4-2 to TRBJ2-3, with TRBD1 matching 7 bases. The V segment lost 0 bases and the J segment 2 bases; nucleotides outside the gene matches: 2. The CDR3 has 15 residues. Germline V gives CDR1 LGHNA, CDR2 YNFKEQ. CDR3 region: CASSQEGQYTDTQYF. Written as DNA, the CDR3 is TGTGCCAGCAGCCAAGAGGGACAGTACACAGATACGCAGTATTTT.

The table lists this clone with a few counts. The V and J genes are TRBV7-9 and TRBJ1-1, with 9 nucleotides matching TRBD1. Germline V gene lookup returns CDR1 SEHNR and CDR2 FQNEAQ (reference sequence). The V segment lost 5 bases and the J segment 5 bases; nucleotides outside the gene matches: 9. There are 15 residues in the CDR3. The CDR3: CASSPRQGQGTEAFF. In DNA, the CDR3 is TGTGCCAGCAGCCCCAGACAGGGACAGGGAACTGAAGCTTTCTTT.

The chain links TRBV10-3 to TRBJ2-7; 9 bases line up with TRBD1. CDR1 and CDR2 (germline): ENHRY, SYGVKD. There are 14 residues in the CDR3. The ends lost 4 bases at V and 3 bases at J; junction bases unmatched: 4. This CDR3 reads CAISGGTGHYEQYF. The CDR3 DNA reads as TGTGCCATCAGTGGAGGGACAGGGCACTACGAGCAGTACTTC.